Sequencing of this T cell receptor beta chain was carried out in a study of cytomegalovirus exposure and HLA in healthy donors. Study-wide results and caveats: A later analysis by the authors found several of the most significant clusters apparently linked to common viral pathogens.

PCR employed 60 Vbeta and 13 Jbeta primers. TCRdb keeps only in-frame clones here, not all; method: immunoSEQ multiplex PCR. The sample comprises 130,000 to 150,000 clones, around 85% of which are singletons, and around 4.3% rests with the top ten. V was shortened by 4 bases and J by 5 bases, with 15 bases between the two germline ends. The CDR3 is made up of 15 amino acids. Germline loops: CDR1 SGHTA, CDR2 FQGNSA. Comment on this clone: The antigen remains undetermined.

This sequence joins TRBV7-2 and TRBJ2-1; TRBD1 might be the D (6 bases). Sequencing was done on a sample of PBMCs. The receptor's source is a man aged 40-49 years in good health and CMV-seropositive. CDR3 region: CASSSRTVIDNEQFF. CDR3 coding DNA: TGTGCCAGCAGCTCCCGGACAGTCATTGACAATGAGCAGTTCTTC.